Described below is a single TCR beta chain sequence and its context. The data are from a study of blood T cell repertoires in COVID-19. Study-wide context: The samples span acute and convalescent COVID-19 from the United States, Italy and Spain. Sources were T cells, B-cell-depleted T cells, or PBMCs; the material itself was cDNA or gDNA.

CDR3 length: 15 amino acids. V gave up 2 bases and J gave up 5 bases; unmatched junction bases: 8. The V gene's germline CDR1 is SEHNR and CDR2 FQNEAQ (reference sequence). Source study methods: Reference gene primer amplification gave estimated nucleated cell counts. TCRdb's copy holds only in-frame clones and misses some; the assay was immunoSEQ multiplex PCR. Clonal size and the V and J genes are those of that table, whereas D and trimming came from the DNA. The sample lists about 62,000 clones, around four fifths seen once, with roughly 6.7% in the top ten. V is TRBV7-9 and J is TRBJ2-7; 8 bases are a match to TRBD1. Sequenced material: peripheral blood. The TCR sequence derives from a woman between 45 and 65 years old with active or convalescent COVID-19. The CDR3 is CASSLFAGGFHEQYF. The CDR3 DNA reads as TGTGCCAGCAGCTTATTCGCAGGGGGCTTTCACGAGCAGTACTTC.